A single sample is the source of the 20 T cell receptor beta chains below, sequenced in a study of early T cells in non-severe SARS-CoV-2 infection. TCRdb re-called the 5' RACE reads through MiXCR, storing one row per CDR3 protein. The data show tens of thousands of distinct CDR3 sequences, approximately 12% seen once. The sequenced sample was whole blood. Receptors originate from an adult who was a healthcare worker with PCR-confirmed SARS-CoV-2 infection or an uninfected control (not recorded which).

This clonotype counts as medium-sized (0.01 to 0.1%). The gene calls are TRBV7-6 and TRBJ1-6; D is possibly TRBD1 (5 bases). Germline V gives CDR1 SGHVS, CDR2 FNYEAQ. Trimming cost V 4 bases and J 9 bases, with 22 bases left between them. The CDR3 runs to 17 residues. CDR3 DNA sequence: TGTGCCAGCAGCTCAGGCCCGACAGAGGGGTTTGGTTCACCCCTCCACTTT. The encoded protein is CASSSGPTEGFGSPLHF.

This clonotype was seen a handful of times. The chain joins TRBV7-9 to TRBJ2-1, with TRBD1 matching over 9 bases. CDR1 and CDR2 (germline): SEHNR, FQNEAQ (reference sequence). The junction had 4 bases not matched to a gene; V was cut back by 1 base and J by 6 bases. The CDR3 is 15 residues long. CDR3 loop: CASSLGQGGINEQFF. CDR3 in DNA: TGTGCCAGCAGCTTAGGACAGGGGGGGATCAATGAGCAGTTCTTC.

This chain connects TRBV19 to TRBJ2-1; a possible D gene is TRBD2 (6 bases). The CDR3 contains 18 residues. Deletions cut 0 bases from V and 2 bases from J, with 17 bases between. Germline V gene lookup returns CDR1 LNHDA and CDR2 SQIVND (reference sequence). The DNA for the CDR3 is TGTGCCAGTAGTATAGAAAAGGGGACTGCGAGTGCCTACAATGAGCAGTTCTTC. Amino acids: CASSIEKGTASAYNEQFF.

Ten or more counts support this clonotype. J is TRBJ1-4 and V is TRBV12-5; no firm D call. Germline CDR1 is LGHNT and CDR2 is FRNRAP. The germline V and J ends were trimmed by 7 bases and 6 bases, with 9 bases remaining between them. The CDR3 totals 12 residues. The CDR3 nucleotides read TGTGCTAGTGTATTGGGAGATGAAAAACTGTTTTTT. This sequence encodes CASVLGDEKLFF. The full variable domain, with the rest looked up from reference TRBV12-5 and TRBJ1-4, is DARVTQTPRHKVTEMGQEVTMRCQPILGHNTVFWYRQTMMQGLELLAYFRNRAPLDDSGMPKDRFSAEMPDATLATLKIQPSEPRDSAVYFCASVLGDEKLFFGSGTQLSVL.

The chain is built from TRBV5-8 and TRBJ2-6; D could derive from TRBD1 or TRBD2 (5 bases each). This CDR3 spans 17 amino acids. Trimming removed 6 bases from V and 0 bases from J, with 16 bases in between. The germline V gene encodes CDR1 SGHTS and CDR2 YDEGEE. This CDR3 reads CASTHGLRGSGANVLTF. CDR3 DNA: TGTGCCAGCACCCATGGTCTGAGGGGCTCTGGGGCCAACGTCCTGACTTTC.

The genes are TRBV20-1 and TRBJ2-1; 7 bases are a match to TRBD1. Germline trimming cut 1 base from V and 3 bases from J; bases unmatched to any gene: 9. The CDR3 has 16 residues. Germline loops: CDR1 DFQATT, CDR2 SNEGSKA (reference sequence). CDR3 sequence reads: CSARGSIWDSYNEQFF. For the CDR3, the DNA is TGCAGTGCTAGAGGGAGCATATGGGACAGCTACAATGAGCAGTTCTTC.

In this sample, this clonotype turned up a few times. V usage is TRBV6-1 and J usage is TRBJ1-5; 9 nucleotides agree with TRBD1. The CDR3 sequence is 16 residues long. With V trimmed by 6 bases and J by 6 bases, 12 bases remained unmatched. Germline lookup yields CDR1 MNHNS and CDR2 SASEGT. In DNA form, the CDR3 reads TGTGCCAGCAGACCATTCGGACAGGGGCTCGGTCAGCCCCAGCATTTT. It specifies CASRPFGQGLGQPQHF.

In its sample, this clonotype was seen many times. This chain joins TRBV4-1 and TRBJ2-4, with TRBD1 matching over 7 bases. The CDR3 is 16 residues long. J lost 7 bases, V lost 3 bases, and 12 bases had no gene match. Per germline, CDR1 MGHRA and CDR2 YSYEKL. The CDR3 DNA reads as TGCGCCAGCAGCCAGGGTGGACAGGACCGGGTGAACATTCAGTACTTC. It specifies CASSQGGQDRVNIQYF.

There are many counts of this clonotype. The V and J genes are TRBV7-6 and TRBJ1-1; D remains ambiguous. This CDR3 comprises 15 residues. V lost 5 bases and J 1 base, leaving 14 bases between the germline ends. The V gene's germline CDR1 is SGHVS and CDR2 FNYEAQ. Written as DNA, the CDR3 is TGTGCCAGCAGCCCTAATCTTCTAGGGAACACTGAAGCTTTCTTT. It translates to CASSPNLLGNTEAFF.

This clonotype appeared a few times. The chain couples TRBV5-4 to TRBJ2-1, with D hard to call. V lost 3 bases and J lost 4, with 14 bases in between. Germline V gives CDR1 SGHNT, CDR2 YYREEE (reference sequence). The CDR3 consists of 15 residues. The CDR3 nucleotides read TGTGCCAGCAGCTCCGGATCGGAACGATACAATGAGCAGTTCTTC. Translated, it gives CASSSGSERYNEQFF.

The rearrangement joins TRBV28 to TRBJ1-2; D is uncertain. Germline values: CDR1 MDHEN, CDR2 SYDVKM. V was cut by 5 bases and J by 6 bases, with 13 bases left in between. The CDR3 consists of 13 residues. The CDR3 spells CASSLDIDDGYTF. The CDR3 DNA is TGTGCCAGCAGTCTGGATATCGATGATGGCTACACCTTC.

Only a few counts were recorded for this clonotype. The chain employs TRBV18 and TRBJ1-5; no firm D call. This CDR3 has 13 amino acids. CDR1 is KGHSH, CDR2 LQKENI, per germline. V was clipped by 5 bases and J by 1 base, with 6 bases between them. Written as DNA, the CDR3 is TGTGCCAGCTCAACAGAAAGCAATCAGCCCCAGCATTTT. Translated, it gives CASSTESNQPQHF.

The DNA for the CDR3 is TGTGCCAGCAGCTTAGAAATGGCACCTAATCAGCCCCAGCATTTT. Translating gives CASSLEMAPNQPQHF. The rearrangement links TRBV11-2 to TRBJ1-5; D not resolved. The CDR3 loop spans 15 amino acids. Germline-derived CDR1 and CDR2 are SGHAT and FQNNGV. Trimming left V 0 bases short and J 4 bases short, with 10 bases between.

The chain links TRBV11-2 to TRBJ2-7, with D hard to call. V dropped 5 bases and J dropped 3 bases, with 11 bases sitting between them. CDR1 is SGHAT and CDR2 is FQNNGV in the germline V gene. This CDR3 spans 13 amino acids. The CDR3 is CASSPRQVYEQYF. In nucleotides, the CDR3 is TGTGCCAGCAGCCCGAGGCAGGTCTACGAGCAGTACTTC.

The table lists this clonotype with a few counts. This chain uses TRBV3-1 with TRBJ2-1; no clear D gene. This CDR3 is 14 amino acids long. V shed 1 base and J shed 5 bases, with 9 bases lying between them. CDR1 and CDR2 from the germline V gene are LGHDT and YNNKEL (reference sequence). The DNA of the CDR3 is TGTGCCAGCAGCCAAGCGTCCAGCCACAATGAGCAGTTCTTC. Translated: CASSQASSHNEQFF.

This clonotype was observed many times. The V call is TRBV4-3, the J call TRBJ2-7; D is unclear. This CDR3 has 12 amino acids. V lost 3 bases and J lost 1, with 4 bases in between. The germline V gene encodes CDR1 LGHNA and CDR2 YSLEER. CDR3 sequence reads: CASSHLSYEQYF. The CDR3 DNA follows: TGCGCCAGCAGCCATCTATCCTACGAGCAGTACTTC.

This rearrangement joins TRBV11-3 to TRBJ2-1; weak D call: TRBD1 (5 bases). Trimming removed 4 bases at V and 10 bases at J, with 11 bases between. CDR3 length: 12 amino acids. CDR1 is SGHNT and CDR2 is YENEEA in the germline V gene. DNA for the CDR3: TGTGCCAGCAGCTCGCAGGGTCCGGAGCAGTTCTTC. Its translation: CASSSQGPEQFF.

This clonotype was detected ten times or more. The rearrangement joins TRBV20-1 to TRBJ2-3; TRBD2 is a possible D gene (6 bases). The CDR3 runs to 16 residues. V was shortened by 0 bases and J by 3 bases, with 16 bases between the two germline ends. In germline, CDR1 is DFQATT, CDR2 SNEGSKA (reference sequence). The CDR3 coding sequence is TGCAGTGCTAGAGATCAGTCGAGACTAGTAACAGATACGCAGTATTTT. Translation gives CSARDQSRLVTDTQYF.

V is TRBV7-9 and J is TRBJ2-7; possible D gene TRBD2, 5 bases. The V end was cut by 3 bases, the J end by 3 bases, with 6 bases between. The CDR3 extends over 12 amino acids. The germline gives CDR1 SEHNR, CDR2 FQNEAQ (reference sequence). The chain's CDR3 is CASSFDYYEQYF. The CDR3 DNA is TGTGCCAGCAGCTTTGACTACTACGAGCAGTACTTC.

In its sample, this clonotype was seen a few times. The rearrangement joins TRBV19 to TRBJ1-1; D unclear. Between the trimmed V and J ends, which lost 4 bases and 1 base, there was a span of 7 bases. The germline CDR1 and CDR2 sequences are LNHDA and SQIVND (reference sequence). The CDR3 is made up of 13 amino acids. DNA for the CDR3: TGTGCCAGTAGTACTACAGCGAACACTGAAGCTTTCTTT. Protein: CASSTTANTEAFF. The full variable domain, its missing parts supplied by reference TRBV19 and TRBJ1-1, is DGGITQSPKYLFRKEGQNVTLSCEQNLNHDAMYWYRQDPGQGLRLIYYSQIVNDFQKGDIAEGYSVSREKKESFPLTVTSAQKNPTAFYLCASSTTANTEAFFGQGTRLTVV.